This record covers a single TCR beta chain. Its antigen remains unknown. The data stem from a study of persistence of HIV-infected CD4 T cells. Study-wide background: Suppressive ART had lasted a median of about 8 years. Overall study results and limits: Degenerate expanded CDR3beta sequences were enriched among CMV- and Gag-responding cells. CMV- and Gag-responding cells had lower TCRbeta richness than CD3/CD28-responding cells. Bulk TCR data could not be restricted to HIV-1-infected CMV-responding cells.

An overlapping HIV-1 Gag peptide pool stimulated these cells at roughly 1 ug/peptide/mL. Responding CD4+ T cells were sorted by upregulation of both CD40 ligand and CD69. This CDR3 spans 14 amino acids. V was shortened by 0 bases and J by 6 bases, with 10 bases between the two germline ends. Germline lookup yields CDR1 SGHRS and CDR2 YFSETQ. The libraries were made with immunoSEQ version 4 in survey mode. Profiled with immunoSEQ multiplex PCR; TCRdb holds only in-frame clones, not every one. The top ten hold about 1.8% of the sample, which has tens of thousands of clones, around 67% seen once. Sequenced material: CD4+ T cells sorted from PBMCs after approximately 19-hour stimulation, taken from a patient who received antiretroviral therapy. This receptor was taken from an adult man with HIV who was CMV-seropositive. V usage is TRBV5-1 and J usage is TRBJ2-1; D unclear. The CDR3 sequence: CASSLGSQPNEQFF. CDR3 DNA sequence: TGCGCCAGCAGCTTGGGGTCCCAACCCAATGAGCAGTTCTTC.